The following is a T cell receptor (beta chain) sequence with its context. As yet, its antigen is unknown. This specimen comes from a study of quantifying T cell responses using KT2 cells. Study summary: RNA was reverse transcribed with TCR alpha and beta constant-region primers. Study-wide points: Detection of KT2 sequences held at the lowest tested level, about one cell per 100,000 PBMC. Counts of KT2 alpha and beta sequences rose linearly with the number of KT2 cells added. Very high KT2 spike-in numbers caused saturation in KT2 sequence detection.

This CDR3 has 15 residues. V was trimmed by 5 bases and J by 4 bases, leaving 18 bases between them. CDR1 SGHVS and CDR2 FNYEAQ come from the germline V gene. An oligo carrying a UMI was ligated to the cDNA 3' end. The first PCR ran roughly 4 cycles with an equimolar RC1.1 and RC1.2 beta primer mix. From the UMI-ligation and nested PCR reads, TCRdb called clonotypes with MiXCR, one entry per CDR3 protein. The repertoire has about 30,000 distinct CDR3 sequences, more than 7% of them found once; the top ten carry 15% to 19%. The chain combines TRBV7-6 with TRBJ2-7, with D possibly TRBD2 on 7 matching bases. Sequenced input: PBMCs spiked with cells of the T cell clone KT2. This sequence was found in a human donor. CDR3 DNA: TGTGCCAGCAGCCGATTGGGGGGGGCCCCTTACGAGCAGTACTTC. Protein sequence: CASSRLGGAPYEQYF.